Presented here are 11 T cell receptor beta chains from one specimen sequenced in a study of CD8 T cells in ankylosing spondylitis. TCRdb recomputed calls from the 5' RACE reads with MiXCR, one row per CDR3 protein. The sample contains about 150,000 distinct CDR3 sequences, roughly 44% of which appear only once. The specimen sequenced was synovial fluid, either unsorted or a sorted T cell fraction (not recorded which). The receptors originated from a male donor with ankylosing spondylitis.

A few counts support this clonotype. This sequence joins TRBV11-2 and TRBJ1-5; D is ambiguous. V gave up 1 base and J gave up 3 bases, with 19 bases separating them. This CDR3 region has 18 residues. CDR1 and CDR2 from the germline V gene are SGHAT and FQNNGV. This chain's CDR3 is CASSLGETLFLSNQPQHF. For the CDR3, the DNA is TGTGCCAGCAGCTTAGGGGAGACTCTCTTCCTCTCCAATCAGCCCCAGCATTTT.

The V gene is TRBV14, the J gene TRBJ1-1; TRBD1 matches at 7 bases. V was clipped by 3 bases and J by 11 bases; unmatched bases: 9. Germline V gene sequence: CDR1 SGHDN, CDR2 FVKESK. The CDR3 totals 13 residues. The CDR3, as DNA: TGTGCCAGCAGCCAGTCCCCAGGGGGATTTGCTTTCTTT. Translated, it gives CASSQSPGGFAFF.

This chain connects TRBV28 to TRBJ2-2; D remains ambiguous. Trimming removed 8 bases at V and 8 bases at J, with 15 bases between. The V gene's germline CDR1 is MDHEN and CDR2 SYDVKM. The CDR3 runs 13 residues. The CDR3 is CASLSTIGGELFF. The CDR3 DNA sequence: TGTGCCAGCCTCTCCACTATTGGGGGGGAGCTGTTTTTT.

This chain connects TRBV5-1 to TRBJ1-2; D is perhaps TRBD1 (5 bases). Germline CDR1 SGHRS, CDR2 YFSETQ. The CDR3 totals 17 residues. Trimming shortened V by 0 bases and J by 2 bases, and 17 bases separated the two germline ends. CDR3 in amino acids: CASSLAEGLPPNYGYTF. The CDR3 nucleotides read TGCGCCAGCAGCTTGGCGGAGGGACTCCCCCCCAACTATGGCTACACCTTC.

The sample holds many counts of this clonotype. V gene TRBV4-1 combines with J gene TRBJ1-3; TRBD1 might be the D (6 bases). The CDR3 sequence is 18 residues long. V was cut by 0 bases and J by 2 bases, with 17 bases left in between. Germline CDR1 MGHRA, CDR2 YSYEKL. In nucleotides, the CDR3 is TGCGCCAGCAGCCAAGATGGGATCAACAGGGACGCTGGAAACACCATATATTTT. It translates to CASSQDGINRDAGNTIYF.

This clonotype showed up just a few times. The chain is built from TRBV4-3 and TRBJ2-3; TRBD1 aligns across 7 bases. Trimming took 0 bases from V and 0 from J; bases not matched to a gene: 9. Germline CDR1 and CDR2: LGHNA and YSLEER. CDR3 size: 18 residues. The CDR3 protein is CASSQEGRTGVSTDTQYF. The CDR3, as DNA: TGCGCCAGCAGCCAAGAGGGTCGGACAGGAGTAAGCACAGATACGCAGTATTTT.

This clonotype was seen only a few times. The CDR3 bases are TGTGCCAGCACCTATGGACAGCTTAGCACAGATACGCAGTATTTT. Its protein is CASTYGQLSTDTQYF. The rearrangement uses TRBV28 and TRBJ2-3; TRBD1 might be the D (6 bases). The CDR3 contains 15 residues. Germline lookup yields CDR1 MDHEN and CDR2 SYDVKM. The germline V and J ends were trimmed by 7 bases and 0 bases, with 14 bases remaining between them.

Ten or more counts support this clonotype. This chain uses TRBV10-3 with TRBJ2-7, with 11 nucleotides matching TRBD1. There are 15 residues in the CDR3. The V gene end was trimmed by 6 bases and the J gene end by 2 bases; junction bases not matched to a gene: 6. Looked up from germline, CDR1 is ENHRY and CDR2 is SYGVKD. The CDR3 DNA is TGTGCCATCAGCCACCCGGGACAGGGGGCCTACGAGCAGTACTTC. This codes for CAISHPGQGAYEQYF.

The chain employs TRBV28 and TRBJ2-1; 8 nucleotides match TRBD2. V shed 4 bases and J 4 bases; nucleotides not matched to a gene: 6. CDR1 and CDR2 from the germline V gene are MDHEN and SYDVKM. The CDR3 is 15 amino acids. CDR3: CASSWDSGKYNEQFF. The CDR3 DNA reads as TGTGCCAGCAGTTGGGATAGCGGGAAGTACAATGAGCAGTTCTTC.

This clonotype was seen a handful of times. The V call is TRBV25-1, the J call TRBJ2-7; 8 bases are a match to TRBD2. The CDR3 consists of 16 residues. Germline CDR1 and CDR2: MGHDK and SYGVNS. The V gene end was trimmed by 2 bases and the J gene end by 3 bases; junction bases not matched to a gene: 9. In nucleotides, the CDR3 is TGTGCCAGCAGTGAAGGTAGCCGGGAGGGCGGCTACGAGCAGTACTTC. Its protein is CASSEGSREGGYEQYF.

V is TRBV20-1 and J is TRBJ2-5, with 10 positions matching TRBD2. The V gene end was trimmed by 5 bases and the J gene end by 2 bases; junction bases not matched to a gene: 8. The germline gives CDR1 DFQATT, CDR2 SNEGSKA (reference sequence). This CDR3 spans 15 amino acids. The CDR3 sequence: CSADPLAGTQETQYF. The CDR3 coding sequence is TGCAGTGCTGACCCACTAGCGGGAACACAAGAGACCCAGTACTTC.